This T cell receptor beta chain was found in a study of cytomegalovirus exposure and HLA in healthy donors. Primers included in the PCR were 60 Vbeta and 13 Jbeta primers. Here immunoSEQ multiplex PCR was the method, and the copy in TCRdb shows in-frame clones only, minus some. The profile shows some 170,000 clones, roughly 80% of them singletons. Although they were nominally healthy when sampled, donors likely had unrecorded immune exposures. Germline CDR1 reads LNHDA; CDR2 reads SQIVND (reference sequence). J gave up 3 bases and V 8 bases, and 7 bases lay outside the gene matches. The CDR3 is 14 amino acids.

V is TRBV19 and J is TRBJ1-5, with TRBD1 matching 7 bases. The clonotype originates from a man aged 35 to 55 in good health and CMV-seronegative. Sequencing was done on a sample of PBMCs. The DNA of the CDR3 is TGTGCCAGTGACATGGGACAGCTCAATCAGCCCCAGCATTTT. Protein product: CASDMGQLNQPQHF.